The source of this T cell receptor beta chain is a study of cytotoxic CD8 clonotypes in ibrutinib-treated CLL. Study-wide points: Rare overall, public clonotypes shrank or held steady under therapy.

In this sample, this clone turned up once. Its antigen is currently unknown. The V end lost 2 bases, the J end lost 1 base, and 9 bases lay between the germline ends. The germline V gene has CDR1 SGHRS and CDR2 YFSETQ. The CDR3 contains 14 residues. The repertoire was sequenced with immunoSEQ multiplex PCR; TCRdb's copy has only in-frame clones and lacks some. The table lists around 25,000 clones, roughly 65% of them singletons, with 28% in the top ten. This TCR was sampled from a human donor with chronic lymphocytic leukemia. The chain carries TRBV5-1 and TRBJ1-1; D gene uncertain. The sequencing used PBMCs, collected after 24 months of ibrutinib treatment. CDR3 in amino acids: CASSLDTSNTEAFF. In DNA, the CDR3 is TGCGCCAGCAGCTTAGACACTTCGAACACTGAAGCTTTCTTT.